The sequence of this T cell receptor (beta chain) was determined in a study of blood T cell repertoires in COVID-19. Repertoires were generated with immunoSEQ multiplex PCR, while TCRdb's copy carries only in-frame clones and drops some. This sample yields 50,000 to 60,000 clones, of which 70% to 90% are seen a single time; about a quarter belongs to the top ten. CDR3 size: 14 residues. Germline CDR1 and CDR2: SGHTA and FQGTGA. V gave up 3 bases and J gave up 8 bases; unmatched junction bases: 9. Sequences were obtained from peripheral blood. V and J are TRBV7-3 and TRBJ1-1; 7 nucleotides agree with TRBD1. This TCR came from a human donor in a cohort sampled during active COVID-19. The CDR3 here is CASSFPGTASEAFF. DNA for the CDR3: TGTGCCAGCAGCTTCCCCGGGACAGCGTCCGAAGCTTTCTTT.